One and the same sample provided the 27 T cell receptor beta chains below, sequenced in a study of blood T cell repertoires in COVID-19. TCRdb's table, derived via immunoSEQ multiplex PCR, lists solely in-frame clones and lacks some. The sample shows around 120,000 clones, 70% to 80% of them seen only once. Sequenced: peripheral blood. These receptors were obtained from a man between 45 and 60 years old with acute or convalescent COVID-19.

V and J are TRBV21-1 and TRBJ2-1; the table calls TRBD2, which could not be checked here. TRBV21-1 is deemed a pseudogene. The length of the CDR3 is 16 residues. Here the CDR3 reads CASSKALGLAGLEQFF. The CDR3 bases are TGTGCCAGCAGCAAAGCGCTGGGACTAGCGGGCCTAGAGCAGTTCTTC.

The V and J genes are TRBV13 and TRBJ2-3, with TRBD2 matching 7 bases. Looked up from germline, CDR1 is PRHDT and CDR2 is FYEKMQ (reference sequence). V shed 3 bases and J 2 bases; nucleotides not matched to a gene: 5. This CDR3 has 15 residues. CDR3 nucleotides: TGTGCCAGCAGCTTTAGCGGGCCATTCACAGATACGCAGTATTTT. It is translated as CASSFSGPFTDTQYF.

The chain joins TRBV5-1 to TRBJ1-1; unclear D gene. The germline V and J ends were trimmed by 0 bases and 6 bases, with 9 bases remaining between them. Germline V lookup: CDR1 SGHRS, CDR2 YFSETQ. CDR3 length: 13 amino acids. This CDR3 is CASSLAPSAEAFF. Written as DNA, the CDR3 is TGCGCCAGCAGCTTGGCCCCCTCGGCTGAAGCTTTCTTT.

The chain combines TRBV2 with TRBJ2-7; D unclear. Between the trimmed V and J ends, which lost 6 bases and 6 bases, there was a span of 9 bases. Germline V gene lookup returns CDR1 SNHLY and CDR2 FYNNEI. The CDR3 runs to 11 residues. The CDR3 sequence: CASRVSPEQYF. The CDR3 DNA is TGTGCCAGCAGGGTAAGCCCCGAGCAGTACTTC. Combining the CDR3 with reference TRBV2 and TRBJ2-7 gives the whole variable domain EPEVTQTPSHQVTQMGQEVILRCVPISNHLYFYWYRQILGQKVEFLVSFYNNEISEKSEIFDDQFSVERPDGSNFTLKIRSTKLEDSAMYFCASRVSPEQYFGPGTRLTVT.

V is TRBV29-1 and J is TRBJ2-2; 11 bases align to TRBD2. The CDR3 totals 15 residues. The germline CDR1 and CDR2 sequences are SQVTM and ANQGSEA. V gave up 1 base and J gave up 7 bases; unmatched junction bases: 5. CDR3 protein: CSVEVSGGAVGELFF. The CDR3 DNA sequence: TGCAGCGTTGAAGTTAGCGGGGGGGCGGTCGGGGAGCTGTTTTTT.

The rearrangement uses TRBV7-2 and TRBJ1-2, with unresolved D. Germline CDR1 is SGHTA and CDR2 is FQGNSA. Trimming left V 5 bases short and J 4 bases short, with 14 bases between. This CDR3 region has 14 residues. The CDR3 region is CASSVPTRRYGYTF. DNA for the CDR3: TGTGCCAGCAGCGTACCGACACGGCGCTATGGCTACACCTTC.

The rearrangement links TRBV27 to TRBJ1-6; 10 bases fit TRBD1. Germline CDR1 and CDR2: MNHEY and SMNVEV (reference sequence). This CDR3 region has 18 residues. V dropped 6 bases and J dropped 0; count of bases not matched to a gene: 8. In DNA, the CDR3 is TGTGCCAGCAGCACGGACAGGGGGTTATACTCCTATAATTCACCCCTCCACTTT. Encoded protein: CASSTDRGLYSYNSPLHF.

The V call is TRBV7-9, the J call TRBJ1-2, with no clear D. V was pared by 4 bases and J by 4 bases, with 10 bases between. Germline V CDR1 and CDR2: SEHNR, FQNEAQ (reference sequence). CDR3 length equals 13 residues. This CDR3 is CASSSISIYGYTF. The CDR3 DNA reads TGTGCCAGCAGCTCCATATCTATCTATGGCTACACCTTC.

The chain carries TRBV10-3 and TRBJ2-7; TRBD1 matches at 9 bases. Per germline, CDR1 ENHRY and CDR2 SYGVKD. V dropped 2 bases and J dropped 5; count of bases not matched to a gene: 10. This CDR3 contains 16 residues. This chain's CDR3 is CAISEVPGQGGDEQYF. CDR3 nucleotides: TGTGCCATCAGTGAGGTCCCGGGACAGGGTGGTGACGAGCAGTACTTC.

The chain combines TRBV9 with TRBJ2-5; D uncertain. This CDR3 region has 15 residues. Germline loops: CDR1 SGDLS, CDR2 YYNGEE. The V end was cut by 4 bases, the J end by 0 bases, with 13 bases between. CDR3 region: CASSPRLLYQETQYF. DNA for the CDR3: TGTGCCAGCAGCCCAAGACTTCTGTACCAAGAGACCCAGTACTTC.

The chain has TRBV7-2 and TRBJ2-2; D is ambiguous. The germline gives CDR1 SGHTA, CDR2 FQGNSA. The CDR3 totals 13 residues. V lost 1 base, J lost 7 bases, and 7 bases lay in between. CDR3 sequence: CASSLVLSGELFF. The CDR3 nucleotides are TGTGCCAGCAGCTTAGTTCTCAGCGGGGAGCTGTTTTTT.

The rearrangement joins TRBV27 to TRBJ2-7, with 13 bases fitting TRBD2. The V segment lost 3 bases and the J segment 3 bases; nucleotides outside the gene matches: 8. The CDR3 is 17 amino acids. Germline values: CDR1 MNHEY, CDR2 SMNVEV (reference sequence). CDR3 nucleotide sequence: TGTGCCAGCAGTTTCCCTCGGACTAGCGGGAGAAGCTACGAGCAGTACTTC. This translates into CASSFPRTSGRSYEQYF.

The CDR3, as DNA: TGTGCCAGCAGCTTAATACAGGACGACGAGCAGTACTTC. Residues: CASSLIQDDEQYF. V and J are TRBV7-3 and TRBJ2-7; D is perhaps TRBD1 (5 bases). The length of the CDR3 is 13 residues. Germline V gene sequence: CDR1 SGHTA, CDR2 FQGTGA. V lost 1 base and J 5 bases, leaving 9 bases between the germline ends.

The chain joins TRBV10-3 to TRBJ2-7; 8 positions agree with TRBD1. The CDR3 covers 14 residues. CDR1 is ENHRY and CDR2 is SYGVKD in the germline V gene. The trim removed 7 bases at V and 0 bases at J, leaving 5 bases unmatched. CDR3 region: CAITDRGSSYEQYF. The DNA of the CDR3 is TGTGCCATCACCGACAGGGGTTCCTCCTACGAGCAGTACTTC.

J is TRBJ1-2 and V is TRBV9, with D maybe TRBD1 (6 bases). Germline V gene lookup returns CDR1 SGDLS and CDR2 YYNGEE. V gave up 0 bases and J gave up 7 bases, with 7 bases separating them. The CDR3 is 12 residues long. The CDR3 is CASSVGGLGYTF. The CDR3 nucleotides read TGTGCCAGCAGCGTAGGGGGGCTTGGCTACACCTTC.

This clone has ten or more counts. The V gene is TRBV7-6, the J gene TRBJ2-7, with 7 positions matching TRBD2. The germline gives CDR1 SGHVS, CDR2 FNYEAQ. V shed 4 bases and J 6 bases; nucleotides not matched to a gene: 6. The CDR3 has 13 amino acids. In DNA, the CDR3 is TGTGCCAGCAGCTCGAGGACTAGTATCGAGCAGTACTTC. Residues: CASSSRTSIEQYF. Looking up the rest from reference TRBV7-6 and TRBJ2-7 gives the full variable domain: GAGVSQSPRYKVTKRGQDVALRCDPISGHVSLYWYRQALGQGPEFLTYFNYEAQQDKSGLPNDRFSAERPEGSISTLTIQRTEQRDSAMYRCASSSRTSIEQYFGPGTRLTVT.

The chain combines TRBV5-1 with TRBJ1-4, with unresolved D. The CDR3 is 16 amino acids. Trimming stripped 0 bases from V and 7 bases from J, with 16 bases between. In germline, CDR1 is SGHRS, CDR2 YFSETQ. CDR3 DNA sequence: TGCGCCAGCAGCTTGGCCTCGGTGGGGAGGGCTGAAAAACTGTTTTTT. Encoded protein: CASSLASVGRAEKLFF.

This rearrangement joins TRBV3-1 (or the pseudogene TRBV3-2) to TRBJ2-1; D is unresolved. Germline CDR1 and CDR2: LGHDT and YNNKEL (reference sequence). This CDR3 is built from 13 residues. Trimming removed 0 bases at V and 7 bases at J, with 7 bases between. CDR3 region: CASSQDNYNEQFF. CDR3 coding DNA: TGTGCCAGCAGCCAAGATAATTATAATGAGCAGTTCTTC.

The chain couples TRBV27 to TRBJ2-7; D perhaps matches TRBD2 (6 bases). This CDR3 comprises 16 residues. In germline, CDR1 is MNHEY, CDR2 SMNVEV (reference sequence). V lost 5 bases to trimming and J lost 7 bases, with 24 bases between them. CDR3 coding DNA: TGTGCCAGCAGTCCTTATCATGGGGGGAAGGTGGGGGAGCAGTACTTC. It is translated as CASSPYHGGKVGEQYF.

The genes are TRBV11-1 and TRBJ2-3; 7 bases are a match to TRBD2. This CDR3 contains 14 residues. V gave up 5 bases and J gave up 2 bases; unmatched junction bases: 4. The V gene's germline CDR1 is SGHAT and CDR2 FQDESV (reference sequence). The CDR3 region has the DNA TGTGCCAGCAGCCGGGGGGAAATCACAGATACGCAGTATTTT. Its protein product is CASSRGEITDTQYF. Variable domain in full (rest from reference TRBV11-1 and TRBJ2-3): EAEVAQSPRYKITEKSQAVAFWCDPISGHATLYWYRQILGQGPELLVQFQDESVVDDSQLPKDRFSAERLKGVDSTLKIQPAELGDSAMYLCASSRGEITDTQYFGPGTRLTVL.

The chain joins TRBV29-1 to TRBJ1-3, with no clear D. Germline V gene data show CDR1 as SQVTM and CDR2 as ANQGSEA. The ends were cut back, 4 bases at V and 4 bases at J, with 8 bases in the middle. The CDR3 contains 12 residues. CDR3 DNA: TGCAGCGTTGGGACTGAAGGAAACACCATATATTTT. This gives the protein CSVGTEGNTIYF.

A word on this clone: At one boundary the junction diverges from the germline segment, which might be a read error. The DNA for the CDR3 is TGTGCCTGGAGTGTACAGACAGGAGGCCTCGGGCACTTC. The encoded protein is CAWSVQTGGLGHF. This rearrangement joins TRBV30 to TRBJ2-7; the D gene is possibly TRBD1 (6 bases). The CDR3 spans 13 residues. CDR1 GTSNPN and CDR2 SVGIG come from the germline V gene (reference sequence).

This clone has a handful of counts. This chain links TRBV19 with TRBJ2-3; D may be TRBD1 (6 bases). V lost 4 bases to trimming and J lost 0 bases, with 11 bases between them. The CDR3 extends over 15 amino acids. The germline CDR1 and CDR2 sequences are LNHDA and SQIVND (reference sequence). The CDR3 is CASSKQGYSTDTQYF. The CDR3 coding sequence is TGTGCCAGTAGTAAACAGGGCTACAGCACAGATACGCAGTATTTT.

The sample holds a few counts of this clone. The chain links TRBV30 to TRBJ2-2; D not certain. Germline CDR1 reads GTSNPN; CDR2 reads SVGIG (reference sequence). The CDR3 extends over 14 amino acids. With 4 bases removed from V and 0 bases from J, the gap between germline ends came to 9 bases. CDR3 sequence: CAWKRLANTGELFF. For the CDR3, the DNA is TGTGCCTGGAAGAGGCTCGCGAACACCGGGGAGCTGTTTTTT.

The V call is TRBV10-3, the J call TRBJ1-3, with TRBD1 matching 7 bases. The V gene's germline CDR1 is ENHRY and CDR2 SYGVKD. The CDR3 sequence is 16 residues long. The V and J ends lost 0 bases and 2 bases, in that order; junction bases with no gene match: 4. The CDR3 DNA follows: TGTGCCATCAGTGAGTCGGCCCAGGGGGCTGGAAACACCATATATTTT. Its translation: CAISESAQGAGNTIYF.

CDR3 DNA sequence: TGTGCCAGCTCTCTGGTCGGGGAAAAACTGTTTTTT. Residues: CASSLVGEKLFF. The chain is built from TRBV18 and TRBJ1-4; D gene ambiguous. Germline-derived CDR1 and CDR2 are KGHSH and LQKENI. V shed 6 bases and J shed 8 bases, with 10 bases lying between them. The CDR3 consists of 12 residues.

J is TRBJ1-5 and V is TRBV28, with TRBD1 identical over 9 bases. Unmatched junction bases numbered 8, after V lost 6 bases and J lost 2 bases. The CDR3 covers 16 residues. Germline CDR1 is MDHEN and CDR2 is SYDVKM. CDR3 coding DNA: TGTGCCAGCAGCTCCCCGGACAGGGGCGGCAATCAGCCCCAGCATTTT. It encodes CASSSPDRGGNQPQHF.